The table lists the clone carrying this TCR beta chain with many counts. Amplified TCR beta CDR3 regions derived from RNA transcripts. The primer set for the first-round RT-PCR of the TCR CDR3 was HTBI. TCRdb re-analysed the multiplex PCR reads in MiXCR, keeping a single row per CDR3 protein. Altogether about 570,000 distinct CDR3 sequences are present, 46% being singletons, with the ten largest covering about 20%. This specimen comes from a study of T cells in Graves' hyperthyroidism and ophthalmopathy. Diagnoses were made from clinical symptoms, serum measures (thyroxine and TRAb), thyroid ultrasound and orbital computed tomography. The receptor was derived from an adult woman with Graves' disease, either hyperthyroidism or ophthalmopathy (not recorded which). Sequencing used peripheral blood or thyroid tissue (not recorded which).

This chain's CDR3 is CASSFGTGNLNTEAFF. The CDR3 DNA reads TGCGCCAGCAGCTTTGGTACAGGGAACTTGAACACTGAAGCTTTCTTT. V and J are TRBV5-1 and TRBJ1-1; D possibly corresponds to TRBD1 (6 bases). The V end was cut by 2 bases, the J end by 0 bases, with 14 bases between. In germline, CDR1 is SGHRS, CDR2 YFSETQ. This CDR3 has 16 residues.